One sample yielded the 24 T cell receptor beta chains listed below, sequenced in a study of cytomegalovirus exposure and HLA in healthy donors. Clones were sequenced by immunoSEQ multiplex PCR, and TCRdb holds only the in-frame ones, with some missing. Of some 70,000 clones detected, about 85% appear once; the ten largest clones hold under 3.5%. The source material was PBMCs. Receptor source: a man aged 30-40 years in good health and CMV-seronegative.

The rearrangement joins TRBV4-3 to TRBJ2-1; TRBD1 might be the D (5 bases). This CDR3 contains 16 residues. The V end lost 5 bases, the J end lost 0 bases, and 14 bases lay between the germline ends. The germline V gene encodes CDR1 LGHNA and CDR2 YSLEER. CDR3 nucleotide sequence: TGCGCCAGCAGCAAAGGGGTGAGCGACTCCTACAATGAGCAGTTCTTC. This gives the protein CASSKGVSDSYNEQFF.

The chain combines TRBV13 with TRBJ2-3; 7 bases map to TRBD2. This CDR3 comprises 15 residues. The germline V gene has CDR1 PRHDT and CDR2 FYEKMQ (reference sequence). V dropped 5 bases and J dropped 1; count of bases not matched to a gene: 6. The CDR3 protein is CASSPREAGTDTQYF. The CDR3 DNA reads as TGTGCCAGCAGCCCCCGGGAGGCCGGCACAGATACGCAGTATTTT. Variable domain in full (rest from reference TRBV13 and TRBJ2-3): AAGVIQSPRHLIKEKRETATLKCYPIPRHDTVYWYQQGPGQDPQFLISFYEKMQSDKGSIPDRFSAQQFSDYHSELNMSSLELGDSALYFCASSPREAGTDTQYFGPGTRLTVL.

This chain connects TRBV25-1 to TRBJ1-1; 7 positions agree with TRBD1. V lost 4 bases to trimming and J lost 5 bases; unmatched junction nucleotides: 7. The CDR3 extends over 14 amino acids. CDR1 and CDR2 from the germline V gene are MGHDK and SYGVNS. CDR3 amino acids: CASSATSTGTEAFF. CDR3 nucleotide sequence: TGTGCCAGCAGTGCCACCTCGACAGGGACTGAAGCTTTCTTT.

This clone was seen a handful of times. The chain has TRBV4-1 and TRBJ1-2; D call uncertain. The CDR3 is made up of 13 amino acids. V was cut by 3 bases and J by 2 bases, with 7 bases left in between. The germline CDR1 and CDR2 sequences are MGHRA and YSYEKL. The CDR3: CASSHDTNYGYTF. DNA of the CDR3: TGCGCCAGCAGCCACGACACGAACTATGGCTACACCTTC.

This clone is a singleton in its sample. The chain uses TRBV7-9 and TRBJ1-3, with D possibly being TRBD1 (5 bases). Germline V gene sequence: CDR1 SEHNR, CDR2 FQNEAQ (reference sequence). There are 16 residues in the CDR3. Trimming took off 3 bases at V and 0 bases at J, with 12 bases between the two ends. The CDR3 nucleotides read TGTGCCAGCAGCTTGGGGGGGACGCGCTCTGGAAACACCATATATTTT. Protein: CASSLGGTRSGNTIYF.

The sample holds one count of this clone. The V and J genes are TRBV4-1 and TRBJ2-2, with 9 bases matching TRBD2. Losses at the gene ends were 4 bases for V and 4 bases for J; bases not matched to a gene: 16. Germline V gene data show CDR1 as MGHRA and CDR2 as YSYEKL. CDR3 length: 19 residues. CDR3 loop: CASSPRVSGLREGTGELFF. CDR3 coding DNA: TGCGCCAGCAGCCCCAGAGTCTCCGGACTGCGGGAGGGCACCGGGGAGCTGTTTTTT.

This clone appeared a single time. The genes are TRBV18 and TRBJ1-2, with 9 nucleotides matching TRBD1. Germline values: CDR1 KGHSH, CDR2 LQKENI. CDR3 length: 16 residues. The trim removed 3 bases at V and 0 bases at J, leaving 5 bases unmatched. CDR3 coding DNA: TGTGCCAGCTCACCGGCGACAGGGGGGACTAACTATGGCTACACCTTC. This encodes CASSPATGGTNYGYTF.

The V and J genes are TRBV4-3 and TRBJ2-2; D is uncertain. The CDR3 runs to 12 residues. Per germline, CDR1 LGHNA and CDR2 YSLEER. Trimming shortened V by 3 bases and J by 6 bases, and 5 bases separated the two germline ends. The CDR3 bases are TGCGCCAGCAGCCACCGGTCCGGGGAGCTGTTTTTT. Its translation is CASSHRSGELFF.

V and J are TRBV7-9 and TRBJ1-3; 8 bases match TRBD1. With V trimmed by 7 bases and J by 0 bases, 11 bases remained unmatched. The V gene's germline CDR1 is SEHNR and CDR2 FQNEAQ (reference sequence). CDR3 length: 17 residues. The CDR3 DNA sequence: TGTGCCAGCAAACAACTCAGGGGGCTTAGCTCTGGAAACACCATATATTTT. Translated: CASKQLRGLSSGNTIYF.

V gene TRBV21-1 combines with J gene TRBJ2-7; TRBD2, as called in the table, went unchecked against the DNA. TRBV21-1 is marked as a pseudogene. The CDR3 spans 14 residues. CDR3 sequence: CASSKGNRYYEQYV. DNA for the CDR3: TGTGCCAGCAGCAAAGGGAATAGGTACTACGAGCAGTACGTC.

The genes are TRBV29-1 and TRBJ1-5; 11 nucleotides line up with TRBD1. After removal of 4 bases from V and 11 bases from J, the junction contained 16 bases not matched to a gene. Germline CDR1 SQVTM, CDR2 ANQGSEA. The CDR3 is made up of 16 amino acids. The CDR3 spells CSVAFEGQGDFGAQHF. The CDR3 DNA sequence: TGCAGCGTTGCCTTCGAGGGACAGGGGGACTTTGGGGCCCAGCATTTT.

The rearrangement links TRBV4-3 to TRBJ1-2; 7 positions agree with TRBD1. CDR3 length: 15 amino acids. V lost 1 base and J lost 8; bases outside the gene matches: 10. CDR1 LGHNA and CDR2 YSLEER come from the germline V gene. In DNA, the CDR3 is TGCGCCAGCAGCCAAGTTGGAGACAGGGTGGACGGCTACACCTTC. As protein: CASSQVGDRVDGYTF.

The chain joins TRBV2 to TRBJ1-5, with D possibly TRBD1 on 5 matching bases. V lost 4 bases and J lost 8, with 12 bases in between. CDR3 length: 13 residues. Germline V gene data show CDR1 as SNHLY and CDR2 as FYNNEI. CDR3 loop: CASSGTRVKPQHF. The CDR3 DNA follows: TGTGCCAGCAGTGGGACAAGGGTGAAGCCCCAGCATTTT.

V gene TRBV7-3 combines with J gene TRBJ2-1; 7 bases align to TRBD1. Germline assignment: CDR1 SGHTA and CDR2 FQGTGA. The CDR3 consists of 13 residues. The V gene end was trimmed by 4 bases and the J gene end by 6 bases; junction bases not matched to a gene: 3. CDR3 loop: CASSSRQGNEQFF. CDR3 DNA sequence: TGTGCCAGCAGCTCGCGACAGGGCAATGAGCAGTTCTTC.

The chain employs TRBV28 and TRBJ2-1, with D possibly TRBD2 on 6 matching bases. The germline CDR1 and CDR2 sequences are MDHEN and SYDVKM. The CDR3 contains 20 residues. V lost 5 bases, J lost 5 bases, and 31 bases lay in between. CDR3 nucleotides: TGTGCCAGCAGTCCTCCCAGGAGGGTTCAGTTTCGTCGGGGGAACAATGAGCAGTTCTTC. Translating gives CASSPPRRVQFRRGNNEQFF.

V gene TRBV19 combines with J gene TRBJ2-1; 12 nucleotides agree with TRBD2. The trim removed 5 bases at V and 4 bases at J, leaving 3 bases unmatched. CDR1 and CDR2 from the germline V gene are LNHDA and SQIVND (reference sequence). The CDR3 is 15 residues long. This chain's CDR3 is CASSRTSGDYNEQFF. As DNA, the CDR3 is TGTGCCAGTAGTCGGACTAGCGGGGATTACAATGAGCAGTTCTTC.

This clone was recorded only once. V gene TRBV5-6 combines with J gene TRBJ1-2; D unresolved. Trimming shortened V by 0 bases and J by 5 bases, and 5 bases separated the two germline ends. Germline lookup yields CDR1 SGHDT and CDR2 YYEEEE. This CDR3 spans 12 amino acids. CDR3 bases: TGTGCCAGCAGCTTGGTCGGGTATGGCTACACCTTC. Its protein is CASSLVGYGYTF.

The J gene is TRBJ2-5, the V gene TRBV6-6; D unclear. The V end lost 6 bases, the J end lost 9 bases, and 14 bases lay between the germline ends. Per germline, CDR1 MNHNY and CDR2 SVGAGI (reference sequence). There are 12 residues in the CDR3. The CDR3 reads CASSLPNRAQYF. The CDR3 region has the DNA TGTGCCAGCAGCCTACCAAACCGGGCCCAGTACTTC.

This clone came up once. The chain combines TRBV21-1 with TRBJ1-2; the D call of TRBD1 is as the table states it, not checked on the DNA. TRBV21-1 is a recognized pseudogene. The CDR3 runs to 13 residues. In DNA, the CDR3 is TGTGCCAGCGGGTACCGGGACAGCTGGGGCTACACCTTC. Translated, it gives CASGYRDSWGYTF.

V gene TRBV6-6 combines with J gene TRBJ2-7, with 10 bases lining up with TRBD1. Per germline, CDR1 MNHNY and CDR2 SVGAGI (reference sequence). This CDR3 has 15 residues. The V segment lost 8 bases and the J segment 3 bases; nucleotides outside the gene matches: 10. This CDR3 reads CASRLQGDRGYEQYF. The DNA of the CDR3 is TGTGCCAGCCGACTACAAGGGGACAGGGGCTACGAGCAGTACTTC.

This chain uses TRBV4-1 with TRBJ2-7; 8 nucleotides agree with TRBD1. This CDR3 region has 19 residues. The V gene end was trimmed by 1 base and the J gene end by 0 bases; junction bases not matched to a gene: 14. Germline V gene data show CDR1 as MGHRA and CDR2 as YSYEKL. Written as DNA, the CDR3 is TGCGCCAGCAGCCAAGGGGCGACAGGGGTTCGTAAAAACTCCTACGAGCAGTACTTC. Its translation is CASSQGATGVRKNSYEQYF.

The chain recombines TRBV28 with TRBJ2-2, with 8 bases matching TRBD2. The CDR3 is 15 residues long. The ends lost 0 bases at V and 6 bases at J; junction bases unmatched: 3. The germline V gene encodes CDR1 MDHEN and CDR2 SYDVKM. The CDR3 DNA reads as TGTGCCAGCAGTTTATGGACTAGCGCCGCCGGGGAGCTGTTTTTT. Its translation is CASSLWTSAAGELFF.

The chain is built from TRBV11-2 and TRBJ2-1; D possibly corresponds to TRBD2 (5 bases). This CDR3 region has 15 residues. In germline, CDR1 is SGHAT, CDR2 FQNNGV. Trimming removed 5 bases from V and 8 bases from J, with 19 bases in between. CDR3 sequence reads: CASSPLTSILDEQFF. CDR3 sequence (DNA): TGTGCCAGCAGCCCGTTAACTAGTATACTCGATGAGCAGTTCTTC.

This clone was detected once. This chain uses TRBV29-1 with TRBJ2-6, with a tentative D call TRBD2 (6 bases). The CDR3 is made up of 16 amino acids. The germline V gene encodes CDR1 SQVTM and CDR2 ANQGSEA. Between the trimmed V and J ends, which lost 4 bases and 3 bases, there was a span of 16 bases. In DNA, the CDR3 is TGCAGCGTTGTCGGAGGAGGGGTGGGTGGGGCCAACGTCCTGACTTTC. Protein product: CSVVGGGVGGANVLTF.